The sequence of this T cell receptor beta chain was determined in a study of Ad26.COV2.S vaccination and SARS-CoV-2 variants. Study background: Participant was drawn from the COV1001 Ad26.COV2.S trial arm. Donor got 5x10^10 or 1x10^11 viral particles of Ad26.COV2.S.

Profiled with immunoSEQ multiplex PCR; TCRdb holds only in-frame clones, not every one. The repertoire holds hundreds of thousands of clones, with approximately 87% as singletons. With V trimmed by 0 bases and J by 4 bases, 7 bases remained unmatched. This CDR3 spans 16 amino acids. Germline CDR1 and CDR2: SGHVS and FQNEAQ. With regard to this clone: Its cognate antigen is unknown.

General observations from the study: Vaccine recipients surpassed placebo recipients in spike-specific TCR breadth.

Treatment: roughly 18 received Ad26.COV2.S at low or high dose, single or two shots; 5 received placebo; per-sample allocation not given. It was on day 63 after the first vaccine or placebo injection that samples were taken. The donor was a Boston adult aged 18-55 years. The sample was peripheral blood, taken in a trial of Ad26.COV2.S vaccine versus placebo. The clonotype comes from a person between 18 and 59 years old who received the Ad26.COV2.S COVID-19 vaccine or a placebo. The V gene is TRBV7-8, the J gene TRBJ2-3, with 7 positions matching TRBD2. CDR3 amino acids: CASSLAPTSIPDTQYF. Written as DNA, the CDR3 is TGTGCCAGCAGCTTAGCCCCGACTAGCATCCCAGATACGCAGTATTTT.